The clone carrying this T cell receptor beta chain came up a few times. TCRdb re-analysed the 5' RACE reads in MiXCR, keeping a single row per CDR3 protein. The table shows about 240,000 distinct CDR3 sequences, with 20% to 30% occurring only once. The data derive from a study of CD8 T cells in ankylosing spondylitis. Germline V lookup: CDR1 DFQATT, CDR2 SNEGSKA (reference sequence). The V gene lost 0 bases and the J gene lost 9 bases, with 15 bases spanning the gap. The CDR3 spans 15 residues. The rearrangement uses TRBV20-1 and TRBJ1-6; D may be TRBD1 (5 bases). Sequenced input: blood, either unsorted or a sorted T cell fraction (not recorded which). The clonotype comes from a male donor with ankylosing spondylitis or in good health (not recorded which). Written as DNA, the CDR3 is TGCAGTGCTAGAGATCAGGCAGGGAATGTTTCACCCCTCCACTTT. It is translated as CSARDQAGNVSPLHF.